This TCR beta chain comes out of a study of human T cells and chemical hapten exposure. This clonotype has a count of ten or more. The antigen remains undetermined. Documented time point: patch test 2, 6 weeks after DPC sensitization. The treatment denotes: therapeutic diphenylcyclopropenone sensitization with weekly scalp DPC. Donors, patients with alopecia ranging from 18 to 70 years old and judged suitable for DPC, provided samples. MiXCR, run by TCRdb on the RACE reads, gives a single entry per CDR3 protein. In the table there are fewer than 150,000 distinct CDR3 sequences, approximately 10% of which are singletons. Germline V lookup: CDR1 MDHEN, CDR2 SYDVKM. The CDR3 has 15 amino acids. V gave up 6 bases and J gave up 6 bases; unmatched junction bases: 5. General study points: Significantly more large CDR3 similarity clusters were formed by expanded TCRs than by controls.

The receptor's source is a woman aged 45-60 years with alopecia areata. Some clones in this sample may be carry-over from other donors' samples. The gene calls are TRBV28 and TRBJ2-2; 12 bases line up with TRBD2. The source was whole blood, collected in connection with sensitization to the hapten diphenylcyclopropenone (DPC). DNA of the CDR3: TGTGCCAGCAGCACACTAGCGGGAGGATCCGGGGAGCTGTTTTTT. As protein: CASSTLAGGSGELFF. The variable domain in full, with the rest retrieved from reference TRBV28 and TRBJ2-2, is DVKVTQSSRYLVKRTGEKVFLECVQDMDHENMFWYRQDPGLGLRLIYFSYDVKMKEKGDIPEGYSVSREKKERFSLILESASTNQTSMYLCASSTLAGGSGELFFGEGSRLTVL.